Sequencing of this TCR beta chain was carried out in a study of Graves' ophthalmopathy and Graves' hyperthyroidism. CDR1 MNHEY and CDR2 SVGEGT come from the germline V gene. V dropped 5 bases and J dropped 4; count of bases not matched to a gene: 7. This CDR3 comprises 16 residues. The study amplified TCR beta CDR3 regions using RNA transcripts. HTBI primers were employed in first-round RT-PCR, then a second-round multiplex PCR followed. TCRdb redid the calling of the multiplex PCR reads with MiXCR, one entry per CDR3 protein. The sample holds 200,000 to 250,000 distinct CDR3 sequences, less than 30% seen once.

The source is a man aged 50 to 60 with Graves' ophthalmopathy. The chain joins TRBV6-2 or TRBV6-3 to TRBJ2-7; 14 bases are shared with TRBD2. Specimen: peripheral blood. The CDR3, as DNA: TGTGCCAGCAGTGGGGGACTAGCGGGAGTTACGTACGAGCAGTACTTC. This sequence encodes CASSGGLAGVTYEQYF.